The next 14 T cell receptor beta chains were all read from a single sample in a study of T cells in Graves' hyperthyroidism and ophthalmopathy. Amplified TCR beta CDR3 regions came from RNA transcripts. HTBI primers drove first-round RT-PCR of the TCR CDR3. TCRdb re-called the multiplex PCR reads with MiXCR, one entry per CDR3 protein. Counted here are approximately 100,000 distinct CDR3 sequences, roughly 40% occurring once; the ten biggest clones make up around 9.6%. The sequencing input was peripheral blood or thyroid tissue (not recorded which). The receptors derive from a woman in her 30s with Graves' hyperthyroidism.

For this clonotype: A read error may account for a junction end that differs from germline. In nucleotides, the CDR3 is TGTGCCAGCAGTGAACAGGGGAGGTGGCAGCCCCGGCATTTT. It translates to CASSEQGRWQPRHF. The V gene is TRBV2, the J gene TRBJ1-5; D may be TRBD1 (6 bases). The CDR3 is 14 amino acids. Germline assignment: CDR1 SNHLY and CDR2 FYNNEI.

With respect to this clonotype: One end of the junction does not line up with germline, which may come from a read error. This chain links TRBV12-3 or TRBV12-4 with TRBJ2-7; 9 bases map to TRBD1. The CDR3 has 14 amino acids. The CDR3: CVSCLSGQGYEQYF. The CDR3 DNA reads TGTGTCAGCTGCTTGTCGGGACAGGGATACGAGCAGTACTTC.

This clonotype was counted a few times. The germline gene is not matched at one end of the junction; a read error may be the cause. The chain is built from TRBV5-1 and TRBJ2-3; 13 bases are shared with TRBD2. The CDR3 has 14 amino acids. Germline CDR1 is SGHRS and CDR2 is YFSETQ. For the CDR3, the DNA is TGCGCCAGCGGACTAGCGGGAGAGACAGATACGCGGTATTTT. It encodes CASGLAGETDTRYF.

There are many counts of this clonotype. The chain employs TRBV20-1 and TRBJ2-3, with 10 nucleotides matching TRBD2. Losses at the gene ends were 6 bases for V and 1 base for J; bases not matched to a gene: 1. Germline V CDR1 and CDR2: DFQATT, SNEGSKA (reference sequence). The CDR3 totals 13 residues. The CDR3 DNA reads TGCAGTGCGGGGACTAGCGGCACAGATACGCAGTATTTT. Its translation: CSAGTSGTDTQYF.

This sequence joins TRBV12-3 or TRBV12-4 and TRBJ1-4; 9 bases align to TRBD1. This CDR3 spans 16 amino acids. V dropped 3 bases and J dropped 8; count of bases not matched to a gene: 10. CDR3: CASSFGAGQGGEKLFF. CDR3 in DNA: TGTGCCAGCAGTTTTGGGGCGGGACAGGGCGGAGAAAAACTGTTTTTT.

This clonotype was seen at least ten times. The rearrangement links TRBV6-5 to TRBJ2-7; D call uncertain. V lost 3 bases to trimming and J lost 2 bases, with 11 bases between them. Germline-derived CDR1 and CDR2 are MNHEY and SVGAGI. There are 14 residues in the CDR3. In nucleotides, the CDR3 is TGTGCCAGCAGTTATATGGAGTCGCCCTACGAGCAGTACTTC. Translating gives CASSYMESPYEQYF.

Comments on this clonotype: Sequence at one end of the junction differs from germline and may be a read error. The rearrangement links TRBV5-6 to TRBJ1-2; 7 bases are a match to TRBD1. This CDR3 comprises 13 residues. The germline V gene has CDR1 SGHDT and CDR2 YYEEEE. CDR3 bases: TGTGCCAGCAGCCCACAGGGGCTTTATGGCTACGCCTTC. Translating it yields CASSPQGLYGYAF.

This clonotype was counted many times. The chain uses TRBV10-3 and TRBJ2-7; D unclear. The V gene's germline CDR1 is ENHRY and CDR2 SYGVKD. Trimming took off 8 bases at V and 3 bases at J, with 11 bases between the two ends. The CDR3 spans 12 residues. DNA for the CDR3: TGTGCCATCGGGTCGACTTACTACGAGCAGTACTTC. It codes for CAIGSTYYEQYF.

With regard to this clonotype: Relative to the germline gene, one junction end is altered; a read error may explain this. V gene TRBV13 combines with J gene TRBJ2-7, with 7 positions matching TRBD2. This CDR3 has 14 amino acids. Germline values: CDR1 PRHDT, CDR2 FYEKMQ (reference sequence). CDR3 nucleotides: TGTGCCAGCAGCTTGAGCGGGAAGGGCTACGAGCTGTACTTC. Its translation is CASSLSGKGYELYF.

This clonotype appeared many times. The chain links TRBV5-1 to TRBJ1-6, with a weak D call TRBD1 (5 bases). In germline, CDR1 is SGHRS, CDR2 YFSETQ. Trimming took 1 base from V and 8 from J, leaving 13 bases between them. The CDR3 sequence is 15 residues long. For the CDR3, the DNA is TGCGCCAGCAGCTTGCCGGGGACGTCCGATTCACCCCTCCACTTT. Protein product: CASSLPGTSDSPLHF.

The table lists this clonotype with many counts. In DNA form, the CDR3 reads TGTGCCAGCAGTTTATACGGGACAGGCTTGTACACTGAAGCTTTCTTT. This gives the protein CASSLYGTGLYTEAFF. The V gene is TRBV28, the J gene TRBJ1-1; 8 nucleotides line up with TRBD1. This CDR3 has 16 amino acids. The J segment lost 3 bases and the V segment lost 1 base, leaving 7 bases of the junction unmatched. In germline, CDR1 is MDHEN, CDR2 SYDVKM.

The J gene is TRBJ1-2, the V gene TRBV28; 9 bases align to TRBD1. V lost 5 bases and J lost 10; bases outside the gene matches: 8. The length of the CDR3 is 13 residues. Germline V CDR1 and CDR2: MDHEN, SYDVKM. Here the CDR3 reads CASSTTGGKIYTF. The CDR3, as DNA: TGTGCCAGCAGTACCACAGGGGGCAAGATCTACACCTTC.

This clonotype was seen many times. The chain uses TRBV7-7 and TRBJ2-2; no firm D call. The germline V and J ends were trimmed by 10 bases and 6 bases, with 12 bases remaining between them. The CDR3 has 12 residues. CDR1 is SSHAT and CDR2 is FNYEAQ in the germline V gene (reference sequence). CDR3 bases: TGTGCCATCCCAAAGGGCCCCGGGGAGCTGTTTTTT. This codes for CAIPKGPGELFF. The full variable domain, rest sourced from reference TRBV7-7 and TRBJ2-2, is GAGVSQSPRYKVTKRGQDVTLRCDPISSHATLYWYQQALGQGPEFLTYFNYEAQPDKSGLPSDRFSAERPEGSISTLTIQRTEQRDSAMYRCAIPKGPGELFFGEGSRLTVL.

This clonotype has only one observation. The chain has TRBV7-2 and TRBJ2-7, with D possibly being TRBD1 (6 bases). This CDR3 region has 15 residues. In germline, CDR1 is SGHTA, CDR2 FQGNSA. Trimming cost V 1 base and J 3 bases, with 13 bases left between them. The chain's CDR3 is CASSLVGVRGYEQYF. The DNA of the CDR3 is TGTGCCAGCAGCTTAGTGGGGGTCAGGGGCTACGAGCAGTACTTC.